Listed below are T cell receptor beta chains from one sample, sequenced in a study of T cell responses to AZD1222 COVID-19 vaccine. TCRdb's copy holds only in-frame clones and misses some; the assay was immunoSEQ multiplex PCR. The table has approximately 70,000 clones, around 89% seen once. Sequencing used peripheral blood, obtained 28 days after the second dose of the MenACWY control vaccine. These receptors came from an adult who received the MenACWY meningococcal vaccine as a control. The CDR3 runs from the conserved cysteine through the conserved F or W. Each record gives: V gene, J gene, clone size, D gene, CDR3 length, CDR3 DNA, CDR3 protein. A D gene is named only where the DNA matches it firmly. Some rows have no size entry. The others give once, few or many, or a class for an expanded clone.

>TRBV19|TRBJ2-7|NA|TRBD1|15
TGTGCCAGTAGTATAGGTGGGACAGGTACCTACGAGCAGTACTTC
CASSIGGTGTYEQYF
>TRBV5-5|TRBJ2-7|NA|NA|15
TGTGCCAGCAGCTCCCGACAGGGACTAGCCTACGAGCAGTACTTC
CASSSRQGLAYEQYF
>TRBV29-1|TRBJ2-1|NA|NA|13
TGCAGCGTTTACATAGTTTCCTACAATGAGCAGTTCTTC
CSVYIVSYNEQFF
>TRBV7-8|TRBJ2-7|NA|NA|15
TGTGCCAGCAGCTTAGCAGCCGGGGGATCCTACGAGCAGTACTTC
CASSLAAGGSYEQYF
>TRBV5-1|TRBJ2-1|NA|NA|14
TGCGCCAGCAGAATCGGGACGGAGCGAGGTGGGCAGTTCTTC
CASRIGTERGGQFF
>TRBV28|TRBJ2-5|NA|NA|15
TGTGCCAGCAGTTTATACCTGGTCAGCCAAGAGACCCAGTACTTC
CASSLYLVSQETQYF
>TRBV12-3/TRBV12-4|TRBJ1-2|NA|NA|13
TGTGCCAGCAGTTTTAGTAATGGCTATGGCTACACCTTC
CASSFSNGYGYTF
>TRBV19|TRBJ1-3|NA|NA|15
TGTGCCAGTAGTATAACGCGACGAGGTGGAAACACCATATATTTT
CASSITRRGGNTIYF
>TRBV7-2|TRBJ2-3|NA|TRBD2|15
TGTGCCAGCAGCTTAGACGCGGGAGGGCCCGATACGCAGTATTTT
CASSLDAGGPDTQYF
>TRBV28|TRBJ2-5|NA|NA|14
TGTGCCAGCAGCCGGGACGGAGGTCACGGGACCCAGTACTTC
CASSRDGGHGTQYF
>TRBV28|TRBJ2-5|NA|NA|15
TGTGCCAGCTACACCCGAGGAGAGGGAGGAGAGACCCAGTACTTC
CASYTRGEGGETQYF
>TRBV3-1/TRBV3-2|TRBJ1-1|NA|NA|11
TGTGCCAGCAGCCAACGGACAGAAGCTTTCTTT
CASSQRTEAFF
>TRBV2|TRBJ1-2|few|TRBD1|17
TGTGCCAGCAGTGAAGCCCTGGGACAGGGATTTAACTATGGCTACACCTTC
CASSEALGQGFNYGYTF